Listed below are T cell receptor beta chains from one sample, sequenced in a study of CD8 T cells in ankylosing spondylitis. TCRdb itself ran the 5' RACE reads through MiXCR, one entry per CDR3 protein. The table lists under 300,000 distinct CDR3 sequences, approximately 9% of them singletons. Sequencing used blood, either unsorted or a sorted T cell fraction (not recorded which). Receptor source: a male donor with ankylosing spondylitis or in good health (not recorded which). Both conserved end residues are part of each CDR3. The D gene is left open where the match is weak. Clone sizes are given selectively: once, few, many, or a class where the clone is expanded.

d_gene: TRBD1; v_gene: TRBV20-1; abundance: .; j_gene: TRBJ2-1; CDR3nt: TGCAGTGCCCTCCGGGACAGGGGAGGTAATGAGCAGTTCTTC; CDR3aa: CSALRDRGGNEQFF
d_gene: .; v_gene: TRBV7-3; abundance: many; j_gene: TRBJ2-1; CDR3nt: TGTGCCAGCAGCTTCGGCCCTAAAGACAATGAGCAGTTCTTC; CDR3aa: CASSFGPKDNEQFF
d_gene: .; v_gene: TRBV4-3; abundance: few; j_gene: TRBJ1-4; CDR3nt: TGCGCCAGCAGCCAAGAGCTGATTAATGAAAAACTGTTTTTT; CDR3aa: CASSQELINEKLFF
d_gene: .; v_gene: TRBV7-9; abundance: .; j_gene: TRBJ2-5; CDR3nt: TGTGCCAGCAGCTTGTCAGGGCGGCGGGAGACCCAGTACTTC; CDR3aa: CASSLSGRRETQYF
d_gene: .; v_gene: TRBV3-1; abundance: many; j_gene: TRBJ1-1; CDR3nt: TGTGCCAGCAGCCACGGCCAGAGGAACACTGAAGCTTTCTTT; CDR3aa: CASSHGQRNTEAFF
d_gene: .; v_gene: TRBV29-1; abundance: many; j_gene: TRBJ1-1; CDR3nt: TGCAGCGTTGGATGGGCCCAGGGAGCGGCTTTCTTT; CDR3aa: CSVGWAQGAAFF
d_gene: TRBD1; v_gene: TRBV5-1; abundance: many; j_gene: TRBJ1-3; CDR3nt: TGCGCCAGCAGCTTGCAAGGGACAGGGGGCTCTGGAAACACCATATATTTT; CDR3aa: CASSLQGTGGSGNTIYF
d_gene: .; v_gene: TRBV20-1; abundance: few; j_gene: TRBJ2-7; CDR3nt: TGCAGTGCCGCCGGGACCCGGGACAATCCCTACGAGCAGTACTTC; CDR3aa: CSAAGTRDNPYEQYF
d_gene: .; v_gene: TRBV20-1; abundance: .; j_gene: TRBJ1-2; CDR3nt: TGCAGTGCATCCGACAGAGGGTCCTCGTTAGGTGGCTACACCTTC; CDR3aa: CSASDRGSSLGGYTF
d_gene: TRBD2; v_gene: TRBV7-2; abundance: .; j_gene: TRBJ2-1; CDR3nt: TGTGCCAGCAGCTTAGCTGGACTAGCCCCTGCCTACAATGAGCAGTTCTTC; CDR3aa: CASSLAGLAPAYNEQFF
d_gene: .; v_gene: TRBV12-3/TRBV12-4; abundance: many; j_gene: TRBJ1-5; CDR3nt: TGTGCCAGCAGTTCACGTTATGATAGCAATCAGCCCCAGCATTTT; CDR3aa: CASSSRYDSNQPQHF
d_gene: TRBD1; v_gene: TRBV12-3/TRBV12-4; abundance: .; j_gene: TRBJ2-2; CDR3nt: TGTGCCAGCTGTGGACAGGGGAACACCGGGGAGCTGTTTTTT; CDR3aa: CASCGQGNTGELFF
d_gene: .; v_gene: TRBV12-3/TRBV12-4; abundance: many; j_gene: TRBJ1-2; CDR3nt: TGTGCCAGCAGTTATAGGGGGGAGACTGGCTACACCTTC; CDR3aa: CASSYRGETGYTF
d_gene: TRBD1; v_gene: TRBV6-2/TRBV6-3; abundance: .; j_gene: TRBJ1-2; CDR3nt: TGTGCCAGCAGTTACGGTAGGGGGCCCGTCGGAGGCTACACCTTC; CDR3aa: CASSYGRGPVGGYTF
d_gene: .; v_gene: TRBV12-3/TRBV12-4; abundance: many; j_gene: TRBJ2-1; CDR3nt: TGTGCCAGCAGTCCCTTGGCGGGGTCCTACAATGAGCAGTTCTTC; CDR3aa: CASSPLAGSYNEQFF
d_gene: .; v_gene: TRBV7-2; abundance: many; j_gene: TRBJ1-5; CDR3nt: TGTGCCAGCAGCTTAGCGGCCTCCAGCCTTAATCAGCCCCAGCATTTT; CDR3aa: CASSLAASSLNQPQHF
d_gene: .; v_gene: TRBV9; abundance: few; j_gene: TRBJ1-3; CDR3nt: TGTGCCAGCAGCGTAGGTGTCCGAACGTCAGGAAACACCATATATTTT; CDR3aa: CASSVGVRTSGNTIYF